These 22 T cell receptor beta chains were sequenced from one sample in a study of breast tumors, draining lymph nodes, adjacent tissues. TCRdb re-derived calls from the multiplex PCR reads in MiXCR, one entry per CDR3 protein. The sample has about 180,000 distinct CDR3 sequences, 25% to 40% seen once. Samples came from axillary lymph nodes draining the breast cancer. Input material: axillary lymph node tissue. These receptors were obtained from a female donor with breast cancer. Some clones in this sample may be carry-over from other donors' samples.

This clonotype was seen at least ten times. The chain employs TRBV6-2 or TRBV6-3 and TRBJ2-1, with TRBD1 matching over 10 bases. The CDR3 runs 14 residues. Germline CDR1 reads MNHEY; CDR2 reads SVGEGT. V gave up 5 bases and J gave up 9 bases; unmatched junction bases: 7. The DNA of the CDR3 is TGTGCCAGCAGTCCCCGGACAGGGGGGAGTGAGCAGTTCTTC. Amino acids: CASSPRTGGSEQFF.

This clonotype has only a few counts. One base away lies a much larger clone, so this may be a sequencing read error. The rearrangement uses TRBV11-3 and TRBJ2-3, with 8 bases matching TRBD2. Germline CDR1 is SGHNT and CDR2 is YENEEA. This CDR3 has 16 residues. The CDR3: CASSSYSGGGADAQYF. CDR3 sequence (DNA): TGTGCCAGCAGCTCGTACAGCGGGGGAGGTGCAGATGCGCAGTATTTT.

This clonotype came up a few times. The chain carries TRBV28 and TRBJ2-1, with D possibly being TRBD2 (5 bases). The V gene's germline CDR1 is MDHEN and CDR2 SYDVKM. The CDR3 length is 15 residues. Trimming pared 3 bases from V and 5 bases from J, leaving 14 bases between. CDR3 bases: TGTGCCAGCAGTTTGTTGCCCGCCGGGAACAATGAGCAGTTCTTC. This codes for CASSLLPAGNNEQFF.

Concerning this clonotype: The junction does not match germline at one end; this may be a read error. The gene calls are TRBV20-1 and TRBJ2-3; no firm D call. The CDR3 spans 15 residues. Germline V gives CDR1 DFQATT, CDR2 SNEGSKA (reference sequence). The CDR3 spells CSARDPLEDSDTQYF. The CDR3 DNA follows: TGCAGTGCTAGAGATCCCCTAGAGGATTCAGATACGCAGTATTTC.

This clonotype is medium-sized within its sample. The rearrangement uses TRBV27 and TRBJ2-7; D is uncertain. The CDR3 spans 11 residues. Germline CDR1 MNHEY, CDR2 SMNVEV (reference sequence). Trimming stripped 6 bases from V and 0 bases from J, with 3 bases between. CDR3 nucleotide sequence: TGTGCCAGCAGCTCCTCCTACGAGCAGTACTTC. Its protein product is CASSSSYEQYF.

This clonotype was seen ten or more times. This chain links TRBV19 with TRBJ2-5, with TRBD1 matching 12 bases. Germline V gene data show CDR1 as LNHDA and CDR2 as SQIVND (reference sequence). Germline trimming cut 3 bases from V and 5 bases from J; bases unmatched to any gene: 4. There are 15 residues in the CDR3. CDR3 protein: CASSIPGTGGETQYF. The CDR3 coding sequence is TGTGCCAGTAGTATCCCAGGGACAGGGGGCGAGACCCAGTACTTC.

This clonotype was counted at least ten times. The chain is built from TRBV12-3 or TRBV12-4 and TRBJ2-7, with 7 bases lining up with TRBD2. The CDR3 has 15 residues. V shed 2 bases and J 2 bases; nucleotides not matched to a gene: 6. The CDR3 sequence: CASSLPGGITYEQYF. The CDR3 nucleotides read TGTGCCAGCAGTTTACCCGGGGGGATCACCTACGAGCAGTACTTC.

This chain joins TRBV7-8 and TRBJ1-5; D is perhaps TRBD1 (5 bases). Germline V lookup: CDR1 SGHVS, CDR2 FQNEAQ. The CDR3 contains 13 residues. Trimming shortened V by 0 bases and J by 12 bases, and 12 bases separated the two germline ends. The CDR3 loop reads CASSLAGGRLQHF. The DNA of the CDR3 is TGTGCCAGCAGCTTAGCGGGGGGTCGGCTCCAGCATTTT.

Notes on this clonotype: A single base separates this from a much larger clone, so it may be a read error. J is TRBJ2-5 and V is TRBV7-9; the D is unclear. Germline V CDR1 and CDR2: SEHNR, FQNEAQ (reference sequence). The CDR3 extends over 15 amino acids. CDR3 DNA: TGTGCCAGCAGCTTACCCCGACAAGTCCAAGAGACCCAGCACTTC. Protein product: CASSLPRQVQETQHF.

This clonotype was observed many times. This rearrangement joins TRBV30 to TRBJ2-1, with D possibly being TRBD1 (5 bases). The CDR3 runs 15 residues. The ends were cut back, 0 bases at V and 5 bases at J, with 14 bases in the middle. Germline loops: CDR1 GTSNPN, CDR2 SVGIG (reference sequence). The CDR3 region is CAWSVMAGPHNEQFF. For the CDR3, the DNA is TGTGCCTGGAGTGTAATGGCAGGGCCTCACAATGAGCAGTTCTTC.

This clonotype was observed a handful of times. This could be a read error, since a much larger clone is one nucleotide away. V gene TRBV7-9 combines with J gene TRBJ2-1, with no clear D. The length of the CDR3 is 13 residues. Germline-derived CDR1 and CDR2 are SEHNR and FQNEAQ (reference sequence). The CDR3 DNA sequence: TGTGCCGGCAGCTTATCTGGCGACAATGAGCAGTTCTTC. It yields the protein CAGSLSGDNEQFF.

This clonotype was detected ten times or more. The chain joins TRBV10-1 to TRBJ2-1, with 13 bases identical to TRBD2. The V gene end was trimmed by 9 bases and the J gene end by 2 bases; junction bases not matched to a gene: 13. CDR3 size: 18 residues. From germline, CDR1 is WNHNN and CDR2 SYGVQD (reference sequence). The CDR3 DNA follows: TGCGCCAGTCCCGGGACTAGCGGGAAATCGTTAACCTACAATGAGCAGTTCTTC. It translates to CASPGTSGKSLTYNEQFF.

Ten or more counts support this clonotype. The rearrangement joins TRBV30 to TRBJ2-5; D not resolved. The CDR3 is 14 amino acids. Between the trimmed V and J ends, which lost 0 bases and 5 bases, there was a span of 13 bases. Germline-derived CDR1 and CDR2 are GTSNPN and SVGIG (reference sequence). The CDR3 DNA reads as TGTGCCTGGAGTGTCCGTCTAGATGCGGAGACCCAGTACTTC. This encodes CAWSVRLDAETQYF.

This sequence joins TRBV29-1 and TRBJ2-3, with no clear D. This CDR3 has 13 residues. CDR1 and CDR2 (germline): SQVTM, ANQGSEA. The V gene lost 3 bases and the J gene lost 0 bases, with 7 bases spanning the gap. The CDR3 protein is CSVEGQSTDTQYF. The CDR3 nucleotides read TGCAGCGTTGAGGGTCAGAGCACAGATACGCAGTATTTT.

This clonotype has a count of ten or more. The chain employs TRBV3-1 and TRBJ2-7, with unresolved D. The CDR3 totals 13 residues. V shed 1 base and J shed 1 base, with 5 bases lying between them. The germline gives CDR1 LGHDT, CDR2 YNNKEL (reference sequence). The CDR3 DNA follows: TGTGCCAGCAGCCAAGTACGGTCCTACGAGCAGTACTTC. It yields the protein CASSQVRSYEQYF.

Many counts were recorded for this clonotype. This sequence joins TRBV5-8 and TRBJ2-7; 9 bases map to TRBD1. CDR1 and CDR2 from the germline V gene are SGHTS and YDEGEE. Trimming removed 4 bases from V and 3 bases from J; junction bases left unmatched: 8. The length of the CDR3 is 15 residues. CDR3 sequence (DNA): TGTGCCAGCAGCCAACCGGGACAGGGAAACTACGAGCAGTACTTC. It codes for CASSQPGQGNYEQYF.

This clonotype showed up many times. V gene TRBV6-2 or TRBV6-3 combines with J gene TRBJ2-1; 10 bases map to TRBD2. J lost 4 bases, V lost 7 bases, and 7 bases had no gene match. The V gene's germline CDR1 is MNHEY and CDR2 SVGEGT. The CDR3 covers 15 residues. CDR3 nucleotide sequence: TGTGCCAGCACGTTTAGCGGGGGGCCATACAATGAGCAGTTCTTC. Amino acids: CASTFSGGPYNEQFF.

Of note for this clonotype: One base away lies a much larger clone, so this may be a sequencing read error. The rearrangement links TRBV6-2 or TRBV6-3 to TRBJ2-7, with D uncertain. V was trimmed by 4 bases and J by 8 bases, leaving 15 bases between them. Germline V lookup: CDR1 MNHEY, CDR2 SVGEGT. The CDR3 is 13 residues long. The CDR3 sequence is CASSSVGFRKQYF. CDR3 bases: TGTGCCAGCAGTTCAGTAGGGTTTCGGAAGCAGTACTTC.

This clonotype was found many times. This chain links TRBV11-2 with TRBJ2-5; D ambiguous. Trimming left V 5 bases short and J 1 base short, with 11 bases between. CDR3 length: 14 amino acids. Germline CDR1 and CDR2: SGHAT and FQNNGV. The CDR3 DNA is TGTGCCAGCAGCCTCCTGGATTTCCAAGAGACCCAGTACTTC. Translation: CASSLLDFQETQYF.

This clonotype came up a few times. This chain uses TRBV24-1 with TRBJ2-1, with D uncertain. Germline V gene lookup returns CDR1 KGHDR and CDR2 SFDVKD. The V end lost 0 bases, the J end lost 9 bases, and 8 bases lay between the germline ends. The CDR3 contains 13 residues. The CDR3 nucleotides are TGTGCCACCAGTGATTTGAGTAGCAGTGAGCAGTTCTTC. It specifies CATSDLSSSEQFF.

This clonotype was counted many times. For the CDR3, the DNA is TGTGCCAGCAAAGAGACCCAGTACTTC. Protein sequence: CASKETQYF. The gene calls are TRBV6-5 and TRBJ2-5; D gene unclear. CDR3 length equals 9 residues. Germline values: CDR1 MNHEY, CDR2 SVGAGI. The V gene lost 7 bases and the J gene lost 3 bases, with 0 bases spanning the gap.

This clonotype was seen more than once but under ten times. A much bigger clone sits one base away, suggesting this may be a read error. The rearrangement links TRBV5-5 to TRBJ1-5; 7 nucleotides line up with TRBD1. V was clipped by 4 bases and J by 7 bases; unmatched bases: 11. The germline V gene has CDR1 SGHKS and CDR2 YYEKEE (reference sequence). The CDR3 is 15 amino acids. The CDR3 loop is CASSRGTAVYQPQHF. Here the CDR3 DNA reads TGTGCCAGCAGCCGCGGGACAGCGGTGTACCAGCCCCAGCATTTT.